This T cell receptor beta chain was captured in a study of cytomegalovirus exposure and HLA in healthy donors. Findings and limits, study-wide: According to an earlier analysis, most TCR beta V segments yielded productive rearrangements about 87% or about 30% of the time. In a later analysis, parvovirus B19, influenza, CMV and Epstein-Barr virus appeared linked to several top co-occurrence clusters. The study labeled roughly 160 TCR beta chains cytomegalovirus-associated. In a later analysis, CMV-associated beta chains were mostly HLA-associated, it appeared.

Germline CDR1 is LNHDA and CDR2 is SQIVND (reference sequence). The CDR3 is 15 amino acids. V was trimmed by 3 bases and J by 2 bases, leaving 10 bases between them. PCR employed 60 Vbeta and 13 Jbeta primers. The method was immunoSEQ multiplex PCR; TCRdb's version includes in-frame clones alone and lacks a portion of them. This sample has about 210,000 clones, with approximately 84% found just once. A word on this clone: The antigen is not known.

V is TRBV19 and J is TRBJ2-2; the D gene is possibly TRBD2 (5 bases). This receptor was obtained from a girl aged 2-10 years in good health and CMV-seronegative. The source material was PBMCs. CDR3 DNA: TGTGCCAGTAGTATCTGGGCGGGTAACACCGGGGAGCTGTTTTTT. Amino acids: CASSIWAGNTGELFF.